This entry concerns a single T cell receptor beta chain. The data originate from a study of CD8+ T cells in alopecia areata. The overall study: Treated patients received oral tofacitinib, 5 to 10 mg twice daily.

Following extraction, RNA underwent reverse transcription to cDNA, which served as the sequencing template. Clones were sequenced by immunoSEQ multiplex PCR, and TCRdb holds only the in-frame ones, with some missing. The data hold about 97,000 clones, with roughly two fifths observed a single time. The length of the CDR3 is 15 residues. Per the germline V gene, CDR1 is SGHDN and CDR2 is FVKESK. V was clipped by 4 bases and J by 2 bases; unmatched bases: 6. The chain carries TRBV14 and TRBJ2-5, with 8 bases matching TRBD2. The sequence was collected from a human donor with alopecia areata. The source material was CD4+ T cells sorted from blood. The CDR3 region is CASSRMAGGQETQYF. The CDR3 nucleotides are TGTGCCAGCAGCCGCATGGCGGGAGGACAAGAGACCCAGTACTTC. Full variable domain (missing parts from reference TRBV14 and TRBJ2-5): EAGVTQFPSHSVIEKGQTVTLRCDPISGHDNLYWYRRVMGKEIKFLLHFVKESKQDESGMPNNRFLAERTGGTYSTLKVQPAELEDSGVYFCASSRMAGGQETQYFGPGTRLLVL.